The rows below give T cell receptor beta chains drawn from one sample of a study of cytomegalovirus exposure and HLA in healthy donors. Measured with immunoSEQ multiplex PCR; TCRdb has only the in-frame clones, and not every one. The sample gives 100,000 to 150,000 clones, 80% to 90% of which show up once; 5% to 7% is in the top ten. The source material was PBMCs. Source of these receptors: a woman between 40 and 50 years old in good health and CMV-seropositive. The CDR3 runs from the conserved cysteine through the conserved F or W.

J | V | CDR3
TRBJ2-7 | TRBV7-7 | CASSGTGGREQYF
TRBJ2-3 | TRBV9 | CASSVDSGDTDTRYF
TRBJ1-5 | TRBV6-1 | CASSGGQGPQPQHF
TRBJ1-1 | TRBV19 | CASSTRDRGRTEAFF
TRBJ2-3 | TRBV11-1 | CASSLVVAGAADTQYF
TRBJ2-2 | TRBV5-6 | CASSFAGPRAGELFF
TRBJ2-5 | TRBV5-8 | CASSPGGQGTTPYF
TRBJ2-3 | TRBV7-2 | CASSLVSAGADTQYF
TRBJ2-1 | TRBV19 | CASSTSSYNEQFF
TRBJ2-7 | TRBV5-1 | CASSLAEGPYEQYF
TRBJ1-4 | TRBV30 | CAWRKQGRNEKLFF
TRBJ2-5 | TRBV5-1 | CASSSTSGRGETQYF
TRBJ2-1 | TRBV2 | CASSEAWTGKNYNEQFF
TRBJ2-5 | TRBV7-2 | CASSPGAGETQYF
TRBJ2-3 | TRBV9 | CASSKVGRGTTDTQYF
TRBJ1-6 | TRBV25-1 | CASSEFGGNSPLHF
TRBJ2-3 | TRBV5-6 | CASSQQSTDTQYF
TRBJ2-3 | TRBV5-1 | CASSFNEGDTQYF
TRBJ1-2 | TRBV10-1 | CASSEGQDYGYTF
TRBJ2-5 | TRBV7-2 | CASSPDRRETQYF
TRBJ2-3 | TRBV5-6 | CASSLTNTDTQYF
TRBJ1-2 | TRBV5-1 | CASSDWRGGGYTF
TRBJ2-1 | TRBV19 | CASSISMEGYNEQFF
TRBJ1-2 | TRBV7-2 | CASSLITGQGENGYTF
TRBJ2-7 | TRBV5-1 | CASSLFSGSSYEQYF
TRBJ1-6 | TRBV9 | CASSVESPGFPRRTLHF
TRBJ1-3 | TRBV18 | CASSPPGQGLGEAGNTIYF
TRBJ2-6 | TRBV25-1 | CASSDSGGDGANVLTF
TRBJ1-1 | TRBV10-3 | CAISETYQGMRAEAFF
TRBJ2-7 | TRBV10-3 | CAISESIGLAGGYEQYF
TRBJ2-2 | TRBV6-5 | CASSGTVLTGELFF
TRBJ2-5 | TRBV5-1 | CASSPLKTSGRTNQETQYF
TRBJ2-1 | TRBV19 | CATGSVAYNEQFF
TRBJ2-5 | TRBV9 | CASSVGQGQETQYF
TRBJ2-1 | TRBV11-3 | CASSVGTSGSNEQFF
TRBJ1-5 | TRBV7-9 | CASSHPGQGLDSNQPQHF
TRBJ2-1 | TRBV28 | CASSPRQGVYEQFF
TRBJ1-4 | TRBV30 | CAWGLGGKLFF
TRBJ1-4 | TRBV29-1 | CSVAGTGVATNEKLFF
TRBJ2-3 | TRBV21-1 | CASSKAPMGQDTDTQYF
TRBJ2-1 | TRBV14 | CASSLLQRNEQFF
TRBJ1-5 | TRBV18 | CASSRVQGGNQPQHF
TRBJ2-7 | TRBV2 | CASSSGTSFYEQYF
TRBJ2-5 | TRBV11-2 | CASSLMVGGGAQYF
TRBJ1-4 | TRBV28 | CASSPGTGAEKLFF
TRBJ1-5 | TRBV7-9 | CASSLTTGVGYSNQPQHF